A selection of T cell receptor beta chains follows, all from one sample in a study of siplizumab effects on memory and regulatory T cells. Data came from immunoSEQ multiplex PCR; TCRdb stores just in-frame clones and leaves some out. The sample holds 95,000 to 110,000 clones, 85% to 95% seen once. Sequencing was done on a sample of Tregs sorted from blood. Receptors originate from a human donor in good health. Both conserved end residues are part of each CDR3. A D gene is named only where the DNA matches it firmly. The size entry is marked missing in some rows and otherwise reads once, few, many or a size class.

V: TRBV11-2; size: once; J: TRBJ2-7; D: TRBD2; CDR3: CASSLGRLAGAFTYEQYF; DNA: TGTGCCAGCAGCTTAGGTCGACTAGCGGGGGCGTTCACCTACGAGCAGTACTTC
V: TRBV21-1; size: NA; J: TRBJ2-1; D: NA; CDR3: CASSPDAGRNEQFF; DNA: TGTGCCAGCAGCCCAGATGCGGGTAGGAATGAGCAGTTCTTC
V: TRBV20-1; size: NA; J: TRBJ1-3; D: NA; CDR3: CSARAGNTIYF; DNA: TGCAGTGCTCGAGCTGGAAACACCATATATTTT
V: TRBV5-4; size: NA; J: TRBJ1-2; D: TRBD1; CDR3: CATSGGLHYGYTF; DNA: TGTGCCACCTCAGGGGGTCTGCACTATGGCTACACCTTC
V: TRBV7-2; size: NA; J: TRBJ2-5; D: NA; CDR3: CASSRITETQYF; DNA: TGTGCCAGCAGCCGAATTACTGAGACCCAGTACTTC
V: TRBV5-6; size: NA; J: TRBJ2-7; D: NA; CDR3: CASSPWGRFRYEQYF; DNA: TGTGCCAGCAGCCCATGGGGAAGATTTCGGTACGAGCAGTACTTC
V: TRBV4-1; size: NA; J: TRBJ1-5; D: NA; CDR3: CASSLGGRQPQHF; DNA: TGCGCCAGCAGCCTAGGGGGTAGGCAGCCCCAGCATTTT
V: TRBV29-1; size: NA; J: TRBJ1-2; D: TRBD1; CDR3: CSVAGQGGFYGYTF; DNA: TGCAGCGTTGCTGGACAGGGGGGTTTCTATGGCTACACCTTC
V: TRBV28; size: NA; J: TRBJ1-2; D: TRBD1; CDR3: CASSHGTGIHYGYTF; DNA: TGTGCCAGCAGCCATGGGACAGGGATTCACTATGGCTACACCTTC
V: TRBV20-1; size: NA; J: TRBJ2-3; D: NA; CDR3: CSASQSGARYF; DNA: TGCAGTGCTAGTCAATCGGGGGCGCGGTATTTT
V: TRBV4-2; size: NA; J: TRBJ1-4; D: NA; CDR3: CASSQEILLATNEKLFF; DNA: TGTGCCAGCAGCCAAGAGATCTTACTTGCAACTAATGAAAAACTGTTTTTT
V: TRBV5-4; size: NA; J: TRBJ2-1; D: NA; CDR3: CASSLGLVNEQFF; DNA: TGTGCCAGCAGCTTGGGCCTAGTAAATGAGCAGTTCTTC
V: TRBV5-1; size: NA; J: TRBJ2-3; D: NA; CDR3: CASSPSVVPTDTQYF; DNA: TGCGCCAGCAGCCCGAGTGTGGTCCCCACAGATACGCAGTATTTT
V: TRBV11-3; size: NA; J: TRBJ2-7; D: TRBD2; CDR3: CASSPGRVSSYEQYF; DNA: TGTGCCAGCAGCCCCGGGAGGGTGAGCTCCTACGAGCAGTACTTC
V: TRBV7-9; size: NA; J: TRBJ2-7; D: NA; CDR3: CASSREGNEQYF; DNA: TGTGCCAGCTCCAGGGAAGGCAACGAGCAGTACTTC
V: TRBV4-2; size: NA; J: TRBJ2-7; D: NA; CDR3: CASSQLGYEQYF; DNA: TGTGCCAGCAGCCAATTAGGTTACGAGCAGTACTTC
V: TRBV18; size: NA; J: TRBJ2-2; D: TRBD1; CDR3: CASSPGQGGATGELFF; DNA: TGTGCCAGCTCACCCGGACAGGGAGGCGCCACCGGGGAGCTGTTTTTT
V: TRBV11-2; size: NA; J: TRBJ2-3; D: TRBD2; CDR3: CASSSPNGLAGPYF; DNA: TGTGCCAGCAGCAGCCCTAACGGACTAGCGGGGCCCTATTTT
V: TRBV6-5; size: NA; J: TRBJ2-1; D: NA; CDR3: CASSYSAGPYNEQFF; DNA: TGTGCCAGCAGTTACTCTGCGGGACCATACAATGAGCAGTTCTTC
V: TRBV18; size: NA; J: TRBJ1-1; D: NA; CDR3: CASSLVPITEAFF; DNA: TGTGCCAGCTCACTGGTCCCAATCACTGAAGCTTTCTTT
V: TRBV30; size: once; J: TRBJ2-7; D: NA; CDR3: CAWSAIFIYEQYF; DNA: TGTGCCTGGAGTGCCATATTCATCTACGAGCAGTACTTC
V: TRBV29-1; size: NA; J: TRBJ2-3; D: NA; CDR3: CSVVRGTVSTDTQYF; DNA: TGCAGCGTTGTACGGGGGACAGTGAGCACAGATACGCAGTATTTT
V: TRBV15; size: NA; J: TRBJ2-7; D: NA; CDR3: CATSSGTRRTYEQYF; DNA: TGTGCCACCAGCAGCGGGACTCGAAGAACCTACGAGCAGTACTTC
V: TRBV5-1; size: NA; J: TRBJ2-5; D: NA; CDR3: CASSSNRVQETQYF; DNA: TGCGCCAGCAGCTCTAACAGGGTCCAAGAGACCCAGTACTTC
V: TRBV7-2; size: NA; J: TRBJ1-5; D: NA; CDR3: CASSLVSGGNQPQHF; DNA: TGTGCCAGCAGCTTAGTATCAGGAGGTAATCAGCCCCAGCATTTT
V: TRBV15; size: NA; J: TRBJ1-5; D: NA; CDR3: CATSRSGHYNQPQHF; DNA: TGTGCCACCAGCAGATCAGGACACTATAATCAGCCCCAGCATTTT
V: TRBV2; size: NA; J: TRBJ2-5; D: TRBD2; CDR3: CADQMSASGVGETQYF; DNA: TGTGCCGATCAAATGTCGGCTAGCGGGGTGGGGGAGACCCAGTACTTC
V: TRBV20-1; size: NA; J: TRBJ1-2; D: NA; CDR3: CSATGGYTF; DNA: TGCAGTGCTACCGGTGGCTACACCTTC
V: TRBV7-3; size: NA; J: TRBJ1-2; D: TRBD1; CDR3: CASSLGPGGAYGYTF; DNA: TGTGCCAGCAGCTTAGGACCAGGGGGCGCCTATGGCTACACCTTC
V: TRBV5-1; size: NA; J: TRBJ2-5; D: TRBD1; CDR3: CASSLTGGGGETQYF; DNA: TGCGCCAGCAGCTTAACAGGGGGCGGCGGGGAGACCCAGTACTTC
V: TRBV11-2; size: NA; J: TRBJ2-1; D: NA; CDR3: CASSLVSGVYNEQFF; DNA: TGTGCCAGCAGCTTGGTATCGGGAGTCTACAATGAGCAGTTCTTC
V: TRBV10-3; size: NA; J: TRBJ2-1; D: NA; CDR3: CAVGPSGEEQFF; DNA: TGTGCCGTGGGCCCTTCGGGGGAAGAGCAGTTCTTC
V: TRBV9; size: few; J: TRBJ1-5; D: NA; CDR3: CASSVGAGYSNQPQHF; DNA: TGTGCCAGCAGCGTAGGGGCAGGCTATAGCAATCAGCCCCAGCATTTT
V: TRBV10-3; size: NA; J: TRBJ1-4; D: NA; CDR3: CAISESVDNEKLFF; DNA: TGTGCCATCAGTGAGTCGGTCGATAACGAAAAACTGTTTTTT
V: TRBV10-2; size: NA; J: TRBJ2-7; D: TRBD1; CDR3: CASTIDREYEQYF; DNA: TGCGCCAGCACAATAGACAGGGAGTACGAGCAGTACTTC
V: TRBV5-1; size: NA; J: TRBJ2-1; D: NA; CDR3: CASSMRGFSSYNEQFF; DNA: TGCGCCAGCAGCATGAGGGGCTTTAGCTCCTACAATGAGCAGTTCTTC